Ten or more counts support the clone carrying this T cell receptor (beta chain). Its antigen is as yet unknown. CDR1 is KGHSH, CDR2 LQKENI, per germline. The CDR3 extends over 13 amino acids. The trim removed 6 bases at V and 4 bases at J, leaving 4 bases unmatched. Within the library, unique molecular identifiers were attached to each individual cDNA molecule. TCRdb reprocessed the RACE reads with MiXCR, giving one entry per CDR3 protein. The table includes some 59,000 distinct CDR3 sequences, approximately 11% detected once. The sample originates from a study of human T cells and chemical hapten exposure. Study as a whole: After 6 days, upper back 0.01% DPC patch tests were scored. Regarding the study as a whole: Expanded TCRs created a significantly greater count of big CDR3 similarity clusters than controls did.

Time point indicated: pre-sensitization, week 0. Treatment denoted: therapeutic diphenylcyclopropenone sensitization with weekly scalp DPC. Blood draws came first, before each patch test. The J gene is TRBJ1-1, the V gene TRBV18; 8 bases fit TRBD1. The TCR originated in a woman in her thirties or forties with alopecia areata. Some clones in this sample may be carry-over from other donors' samples. The starting material was whole blood, obtained in connection with sensitization to the hapten diphenylcyclopropenone (DPC). CDR3 region: CASSRTGGTEAFF. The CDR3 DNA sequence: TGTGCCAGCTCCCGAACAGGGGGCACTGAAGCTTTCTTT.